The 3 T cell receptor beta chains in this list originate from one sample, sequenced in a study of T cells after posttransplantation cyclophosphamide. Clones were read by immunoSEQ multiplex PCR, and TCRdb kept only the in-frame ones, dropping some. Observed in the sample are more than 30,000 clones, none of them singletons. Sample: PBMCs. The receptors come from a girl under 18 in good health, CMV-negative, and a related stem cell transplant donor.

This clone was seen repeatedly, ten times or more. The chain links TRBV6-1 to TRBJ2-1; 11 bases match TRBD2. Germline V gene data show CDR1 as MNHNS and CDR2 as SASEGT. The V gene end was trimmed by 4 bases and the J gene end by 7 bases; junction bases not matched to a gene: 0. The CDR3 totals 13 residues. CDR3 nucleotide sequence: TGTGCCAGCAGTGGGACTAGCGGGAATGAGCAGTTCTTC. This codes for CASSGTSGNEQFF.

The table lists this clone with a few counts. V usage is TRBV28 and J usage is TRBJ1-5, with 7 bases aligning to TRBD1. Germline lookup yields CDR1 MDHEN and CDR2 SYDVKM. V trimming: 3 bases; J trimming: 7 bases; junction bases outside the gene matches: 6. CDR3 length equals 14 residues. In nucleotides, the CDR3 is TGTGCCAGCAGTTTTAGGGGGCAGAGCCAGCCCCAGCATTTT. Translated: CASSFRGQSQPQHF.

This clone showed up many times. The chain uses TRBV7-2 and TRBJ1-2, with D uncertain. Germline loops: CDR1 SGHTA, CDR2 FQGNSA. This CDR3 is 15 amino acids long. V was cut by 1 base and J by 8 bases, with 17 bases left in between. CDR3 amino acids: CASSLGTALSQGYTF. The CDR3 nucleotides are TGTGCCAGCAGCTTAGGAACAGCCCTCAGTCAAGGCTACACCTTC.